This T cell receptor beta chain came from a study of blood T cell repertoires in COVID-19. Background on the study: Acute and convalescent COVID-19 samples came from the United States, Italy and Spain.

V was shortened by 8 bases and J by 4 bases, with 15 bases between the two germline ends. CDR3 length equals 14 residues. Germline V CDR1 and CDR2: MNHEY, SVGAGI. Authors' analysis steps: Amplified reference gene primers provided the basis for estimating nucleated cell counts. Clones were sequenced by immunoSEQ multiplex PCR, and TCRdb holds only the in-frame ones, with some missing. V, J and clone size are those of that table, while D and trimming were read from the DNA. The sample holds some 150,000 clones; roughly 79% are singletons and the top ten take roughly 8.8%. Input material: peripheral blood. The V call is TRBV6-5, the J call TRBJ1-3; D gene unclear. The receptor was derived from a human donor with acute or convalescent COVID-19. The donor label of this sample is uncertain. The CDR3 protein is CASRRRLEGNTIYF. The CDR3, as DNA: TGTGCCAGCCGGCGGAGGCTAGAAGGAAACACCATATATTTT.